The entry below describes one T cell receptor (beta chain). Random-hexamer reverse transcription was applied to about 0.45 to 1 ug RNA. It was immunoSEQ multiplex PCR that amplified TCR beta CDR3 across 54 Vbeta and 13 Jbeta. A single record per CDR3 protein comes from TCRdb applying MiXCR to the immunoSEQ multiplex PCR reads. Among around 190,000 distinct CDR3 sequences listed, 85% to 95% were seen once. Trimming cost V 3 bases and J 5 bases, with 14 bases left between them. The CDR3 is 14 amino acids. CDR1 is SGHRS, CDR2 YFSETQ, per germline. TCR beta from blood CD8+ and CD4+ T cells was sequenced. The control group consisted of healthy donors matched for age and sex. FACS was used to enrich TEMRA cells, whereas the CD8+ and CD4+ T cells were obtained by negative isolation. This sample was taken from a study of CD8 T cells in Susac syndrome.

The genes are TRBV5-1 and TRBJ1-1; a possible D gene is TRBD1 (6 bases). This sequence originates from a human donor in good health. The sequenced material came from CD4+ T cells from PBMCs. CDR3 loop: CASSSMGAETEAFF. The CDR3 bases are TGCGCCAGCAGCTCCATGGGGGCCGAGACTGAAGCTTTCTTT.